The 4 T cell receptor beta chains reported below all come from one sample, sequenced in a study of T cell responses to AZD1222 COVID-19 vaccine. Clones were read by immunoSEQ multiplex PCR, and TCRdb kept only the in-frame ones, dropping some. The sample carries roughly 120,000 clones, about 89% recorded once. Sequenced material: peripheral blood, taken on day 0 of AZD1222 vaccination. The receptors come from an adult in good health.

The chain recombines TRBV6-6 with TRBJ2-5; D might be TRBD2 (7 bases). This CDR3 has 14 amino acids. The germline gives CDR1 MNHNY, CDR2 SVGAGI (reference sequence). The ends were cut back, 6 bases at V and 2 bases at J, with 13 bases in the middle. In DNA form, the CDR3 reads TGTGCCAGCAGCGAGGGGGGGAGGCAAGAGACCCAGTACTTC. The encoded protein is CASSEGGRQETQYF.

The rearrangement joins TRBV13 to TRBJ2-7; tentative D call: TRBD2 (6 bases). This CDR3 is built from 14 residues. Trimming took 6 bases from V and 7 from J, leaving 19 bases between them. The V gene's germline CDR1 is PRHDT and CDR2 FYEKMQ (reference sequence). CDR3: CASRGFRPGGEQYF. The CDR3 DNA follows: TGTGCCAGCAGAGGGTTTCGGCCCGGAGGGGAGCAGTACTTC. Filled out from reference TRBV13 and TRBJ2-7, the complete variable domain reads AAGVIQSPRHLIKEKRETATLKCYPIPRHDTVYWYQQGPGQDPQFLISFYEKMQSDKGSIPDRFSAQQFSDYHSELNMSSLELGDSALYFCASRGFRPGGEQYFGPGTRLTVT.

This chain links TRBV13 with TRBJ1-2; D gene unclear. Germline loops: CDR1 PRHDT, CDR2 FYEKMQ (reference sequence). Trimming removed 4 bases from V and 8 bases from J, with 14 bases in between. The length of the CDR3 is 13 residues. CDR3 nucleotide sequence: TGTGCCAGCAGCTCTCGGACGGGTGTCGGCTACACCTTC. Its protein is CASSSRTGVGYTF.

V gene TRBV7-2 combines with J gene TRBJ1-3; 7 nucleotides line up with TRBD1. The germline V gene encodes CDR1 SGHTA and CDR2 FQGNSA. This CDR3 is 14 amino acids long. The V segment lost 5 bases and the J segment 4 bases; nucleotides outside the gene matches: 5. The CDR3 nucleotides read TGTGCCAGCAGCCCCGACAGGGCGGGAAACACCATATATTTT. Protein sequence: CASSPDRAGNTIYF.